The sequence of this T cell receptor (beta chain) was determined in a study of T cell responses to AZD1222 COVID-19 vaccine. Study-wide background: Second-dose intervals of approximately 4 or approximately 12 weeks were pooled. Study observations and caveats: Of the AZD1222 recipients, only 5 to 7 were seropositive at baseline. The CD4 TCRs associated with vaccination extended across spike and predominated at 160-218 and 743-854. Sampling that yielded the repertoires occurred only after the peak T cell response.

Concerning this clone: Antigen specificity is unknown.

The CDR3 totals 14 residues. Germline CDR1 SGHRS, CDR2 YFSETQ. Trimming cost V 5 bases and J 1 base, with 9 bases left between them. Profiled with immunoSEQ multiplex PCR; TCRdb holds only in-frame clones, not every one. Of some 180,000 clones detected, roughly 88% appear once; the ten largest clones hold approximately 0.5%. The chain links TRBV5-1 to TRBJ2-2; D is ambiguous. Material: peripheral blood, obtained on day 0 of AZD1222 vaccination. The sequence was obtained from an adult in good health. CDR3 DNA sequence: TGCGCCAGCAGGAGAACAGAGAACACCGGGGAGCTGTTTTTT. Translated, it gives CASRRTENTGELFF.